Listed here is a single TCR beta chain. The antigen is unknown. The sample originates from a study of cytomegalovirus exposure and HLA in healthy donors. Findings and caveats of the study: Three CMV-associated chains were confirmed in vitro to be specific for CMV antigens. It was reported that the classifier diagnosed cytomegalovirus status with high specificity and sensitivity in both the original and validation cohorts.

CDR3 length: 17 residues. The V segment lost 0 bases and the J segment 7 bases; nucleotides outside the gene matches: 10. Germline assignment: CDR1 SGHRS and CDR2 YFSETQ. Clones were sequenced by immunoSEQ multiplex PCR, and TCRdb holds only the in-frame ones, with some missing. The profile shows 97,000 or so clones, 85% to 95% of them singletons. This chain joins TRBV5-1 and TRBJ2-1, with 10 bases lining up with TRBD2. The sample taken for sequencing was PBMCs. The receptor's source is a woman aged 18-35 years in good health and CMV-seronegative. The CDR3 DNA reads as TGCGCCAGCAGCTTGGGGCTAGCGGGGGTGTTTAGTAATGAGCAGTTCTTC. Amino acids: CASSLGLAGVFSNEQFF.